This T cell receptor (beta chain) was captured in a study of blood T cells in healthy people across ages. On the study more broadly: About one barcoded beta molecule per two T cells came from capture by template switching.

It was with a sample-barcoded 5' primer and a J-beta primer mix that a second PCR of about 6 to 11 cycles was run. TCRdb passed the 5' RACE reads through MiXCR, listing each CDR3 protein once. The data contain 650,000 to 950,000 distinct CDR3 sequences, under 55% of them seen just once; the ten biggest clones take up roughly 18%. In its sample, this clonotype was seen a few times. Sequencing was done on a sample of blood. This receptor was obtained from a man in his 60s in good health.

CDR3 nucleotide sequence: TGCGCCAGCAGCCCGACAGGATTATCCTACGAGCAGTACTTC. It is translated as CASSPTGLSYEQYF. The gene calls are TRBV4-3 and TRBJ2-7; D is possibly TRBD1 (6 bases). Germline values: CDR1 LGHNA, CDR2 YSLEER. The CDR3 spans 14 residues. Trimming took 4 bases from V and 1 from J, leaving 11 bases between them.